Below, one T cell receptor (beta chain) is given with its context. The CDR3 runs 15 residues. In germline, CDR1 is MDHEN, CDR2 SYDVKM. Trimming removed 4 bases at V and 2 bases at J, with 15 bases between. Data came from immunoSEQ multiplex PCR; TCRdb stores just in-frame clones and leaves some out. The table has more than 95,000 clones, just under 85% seen once. The data originate from a study of blood T cell repertoires in COVID-19. Sequencing used peripheral blood. The chain employs TRBV28 and TRBJ2-7; D is possibly TRBD1 (6 bases). This TCR derives from an elderly woman with active or convalescent COVID-19. This CDR3 is CASSSNYRVAYEQYF. Written as DNA, the CDR3 is TGTGCCAGCAGTTCTAATTACAGGGTTGCCTACGAGCAGTACTTC.